These 24 T cell receptor beta chains were all obtained from the same sample, sequenced in a study of T cell responses to AZD1222 COVID-19 vaccine (dated by TCRdb to 2020 to 2023). Receptor amplification or capture employed the immunoSEQ multiplex PCR assay. The immuneACCESS repertoire file appears here via TCRdb, limited to in-frame rearrangements. These files lack a portion of the clones; in checked studies, under half of the deficit traces to unresolved V genes, and the cause of the others is not known. This sample lists fewer than 110,000 clones; around 92% were detected once. About 6.6% of the sample rests with the top ten. Taken with the paper, the label for time point translates to: baseline before first vaccination. The sequences come from peripheral blood, collected on day 0 of AZD1222 vaccination. Source of these receptors: an adult in good health.

This chain joins TRBV15 and TRBJ1-5; the match to TRBD1 covers 8 bases. The CDR3 loop spans 15 amino acids. Germline CDR1 reads LNHNV; CDR2 reads YYDKDF (reference sequence). V shed 1 base and J 10 bases; nucleotides not matched to a gene: 9. The CDR3 loop is CATSRVDRGSSPQHF. Here the CDR3 DNA reads TGTGCCACCAGCAGAGTAGACAGGGGTTCTTCTCCCCAGCATTTT.

This chain uses TRBV19 with TRBJ1-2, with D perhaps matching TRBD1 (6 bases). Per the germline V gene, CDR1 is LNHDA and CDR2 is SQIVND (reference sequence). V was clipped by 9 bases and J by 7 bases, with 15 bases between them. The CDR3 totals 12 residues. The CDR3 nucleotides are TGTGCCAGCCAAACCGGGGGCACTGGCTACACCTTC. Residues: CASQTGGTGYTF.

The chain is built from TRBV12-3 or TRBV12-4 and TRBJ1-5; 9 positions agree with TRBD1. CDR3 length: 13 amino acids. J gave up 7 bases and V 6 bases, and 4 bases lay outside the gene matches. The CDR3 region is CASRTGGGQPQHF. The CDR3 DNA follows: TGTGCCAGCAGAACAGGGGGCGGCCAGCCCCAGCATTTT.

This clone came up a few times. The rearrangement joins TRBV5-6 to TRBJ1-1; no clear D. Trimming took 4 bases from V and 2 from J, leaving 15 bases between them. Germline CDR1 is SGHDT and CDR2 is YYEEEE. The CDR3 is 15 residues long. For the CDR3, the DNA is TGTGCCAGCAGCCCGGAACACTCGGGTAACACTGAAGCTTTCTTT. This codes for CASSPEHSGNTEAFF.

This clone was seen a handful of times. This sequence joins TRBV3-1 (or the pseudogene TRBV3-2) and TRBJ2-7; TRBD2 aligns across 12 bases. Unmatched junction bases numbered 7, after V lost 1 base and J lost 9 bases. Germline V gene lookup returns CDR1 LGHDT and CDR2 YNNKEL (reference sequence). The CDR3 loop spans 15 amino acids. CDR3 residues: CASSQGGLAGKGQYF. The CDR3 DNA reads TGTGCCAGCAGCCAAGGTGGACTAGCGGGAAAGGGGCAGTACTTC.

This clone has a single count. The genes are TRBV20-1 and TRBJ1-2; D ambiguous. This CDR3 is built from 11 residues. Germline V gene data show CDR1 as DFQATT and CDR2 as SNEGSKA (reference sequence). V was pared by 2 bases and J by 8 bases, with 9 bases between. The CDR3 reads CSARSAAGYTF. As DNA, the CDR3 is TGCAGTGCTAGAAGCGCAGCGGGCTACACCTTC.

V and J are TRBV7-3 and TRBJ1-2; tentatively, D is TRBD1 (6 bases). The CDR3 contains 13 residues. The V and J ends lost 4 bases and 2 bases respectively, with 8 bases between them. Germline V gives CDR1 SGHTA, CDR2 FQGTGA. CDR3 nucleotides: TGTGCCAGCAGCTCGGGACAAAACTATGGCTACACCTTC. Translation: CASSSGQNYGYTF.

The gene calls are TRBV10-3 and TRBJ2-1; D remains unclear. This CDR3 contains 16 residues. Germline assignment: CDR1 ENHRY and CDR2 SYGVKD. With 2 bases removed from V and 4 bases from J, the gap between germline ends came to 15 bases. The CDR3 nucleotides read TGTGCCATCAGTGAGCCCACAAAAACGGGTTACAATGAGCAGTTCTTC. Translation: CAISEPTKTGYNEQFF.

The V gene is TRBV5-6, the J gene TRBJ2-1; 11 nucleotides line up with TRBD2. The CDR3 totals 17 residues. J gave up 2 bases and V 4 bases, and 8 bases lay outside the gene matches. Germline CDR1 reads SGHDT; CDR2 reads YYEEEE. The CDR3 DNA is TGTGCCAGCAGCCCTGAACTGGGACTAGCGGCCTACAATGAGCAGTTCTTC. Protein product: CASSPELGLAAYNEQFF.

The rearrangement uses TRBV7-3 and TRBJ1-2, with D maybe TRBD1 (6 bases). V lost 3 bases to trimming and J lost 3 bases, with 17 bases between them. The CDR3 contains 16 residues. Germline CDR1 reads SGHTA; CDR2 reads FQGTGA. Here the CDR3 DNA reads TGTGCCAGCAGCTTCCGGGAACCCCGGGGGCACTATGGCTACACCTTC. Protein sequence: CASSFREPRGHYGYTF.

The CDR3 reads CSVEDSDRGLAGYNEQFF. The DNA of the CDR3 is TGCAGCGTTGAAGATTCCGACAGGGGGCTAGCGGGATACAATGAGCAGTTCTTC. This chain uses TRBV29-1 with TRBJ2-1; TRBD1 might be the D (10 bases). V lost 0 bases, J lost 4 bases, and 22 bases lay in between. CDR1 and CDR2 (germline): SQVTM, ANQGSEA. This CDR3 has 18 residues.

The V call is TRBV29-1, the J call TRBJ1-4; 7 bases align to TRBD1. V dropped 7 bases and J dropped 8; count of bases not matched to a gene: 4. Germline values: CDR1 SQVTM, CDR2 ANQGSEA. The CDR3 contains 11 residues. The chain's CDR3 is CSGQGGEKLFF. CDR3 sequence (DNA): TGCAGCGGACAGGGTGGGGAAAAACTGTTTTTT.

J is TRBJ2-3 and V is TRBV21-1; the table's D call of TRBD1 was not tested on the DNA. TRBV21-1 is a recognized pseudogene. The CDR3 covers 19 residues. The DNA for the CDR3 is TGTGCCAGCAGCAAAGCGCTTCGGGTGGAACAGGGACACACAGATACGCAGTATTTT. It yields the protein CASSKALRVEQGHTDTQYF.

The rearrangement links TRBV21-1 to TRBJ1-5. TRBV21-1 counts as a pseudogene. This CDR3 region has 17 residues. CDR3 amino acids: CASSEINPANSNQPQHF. CDR3 sequence (DNA): TGTGCCAGCAGCGAAATTAATCCCGCTAATAGCAATCAGCCCCAGCATTTT.

V gene TRBV11-2 combines with J gene TRBJ1-3; TRBD1 is a possible D gene (6 bases). Germline CDR1 SGHAT, CDR2 FQNNGV. V lost 8 bases and J lost 4, with 9 bases in between. The CDR3 contains 12 residues. The CDR3 sequence: CASGGPGNTIYF. The DNA of the CDR3 is TGTGCCAGCGGGGGGCCAGGAAACACCATATATTTT.

The gene calls are TRBV18 and TRBJ2-7; 7 bases match TRBD1. The CDR3 runs to 15 residues. Germline CDR1 KGHSH, CDR2 LQKENI. The junction had 12 bases not matched to a gene; V was cut back by 4 bases and J by 6 bases. DNA for the CDR3: TGTGCCAGCTCACGCGGACAGGACCCATCGGGCGAGCAGTACTTC. Amino acid sequence: CASSRGQDPSGEQYF.

The V gene is TRBV28, the J gene TRBJ2-5; 7 bases align to TRBD1. This CDR3 has 15 amino acids. The V gene end was trimmed by 6 bases and the J gene end by 5 bases; junction bases not matched to a gene: 12. In germline, CDR1 is MDHEN, CDR2 SYDVKM. The CDR3 DNA is TGTGCCAGCAGGGCGGACAGGTGGGTCGGGGAGACCCAGTACTTC. Its protein is CASRADRWVGETQYF.

V usage is TRBV28 and J usage is TRBJ2-7, with D perhaps matching TRBD1 or TRBD2 (5 bases each). Germline CDR1 reads MDHEN; CDR2 reads SYDVKM. This CDR3 comprises 17 residues. With 2 bases removed from V and 0 bases from J, the gap between germline ends came to 17 bases. The CDR3 sequence: CASSLPGRKLNSYEQYF. CDR3 DNA sequence: TGTGCCAGCAGTTTACCGGGACGTAAACTTAACTCCTACGAGCAGTACTTC.

V gene TRBV7-2 combines with J gene TRBJ2-3; weak D call: TRBD2 (7 bases). Trimming removed 5 bases at V and 2 bases at J, with 11 bases between. Looked up from germline, CDR1 is SGHTA and CDR2 is FQGNSA. The CDR3 contains 14 residues. The CDR3 DNA sequence: TGTGCCAGCAGCAAGGGGGGGTCCACAGATACGCAGTATTTT. Translating it yields CASSKGGSTDTQYF. Combining the CDR3 with reference TRBV7-2 and TRBJ2-3 gives the whole variable domain GAGVSQSPSNKVTEKGKDVELRCDPISGHTALYWYRQSLGQGLEFLIYFQGNSAPDKSGLPSDRFSAERTGGSVSTLTIQRTQQEDSAVYLCASSKGGSTDTQYFGPGTRLTVL.

V and J are TRBV6-5 and TRBJ2-7; TRBD1 might be the D (6 bases). V lost 2 bases, J lost 6 bases, and 17 bases lay in between. CDR3 length: 15 amino acids. Germline V lookup: CDR1 MNHEY, CDR2 SVGAGI. The CDR3 coding sequence is TGTGCCAGCAGTTACGCCACAGGGTCCGGCGGCGAGCAGTACTTC. This sequence encodes CASSYATGSGGEQYF.

The chain is built from TRBV2 and TRBJ2-1; D not resolved. CDR1 and CDR2 from the germline V gene are SNHLY and FYNNEI. Trimming removed 6 bases at V and 9 bases at J, with 12 bases between. This CDR3 comprises 12 residues. The CDR3 nucleotides read TGTGCCAGCAGCGAGGACGGACCTGAGCAGTTCTTC. This translates into CASSEDGPEQFF.

The V and J genes are TRBV3-1 (or the pseudogene TRBV3-2) and TRBJ2-1; no reliable D call. The germline V gene encodes CDR1 LGHDT and CDR2 YNNKEL (reference sequence). V shed 3 bases and J shed 5 bases, with 5 bases lying between them. The CDR3 has 12 residues. The CDR3 sequence: CASSQRHNEQFF. DNA for the CDR3: TGTGCCAGCAGCCAGCGTCACAATGAGCAGTTCTTC.

The chain is built from TRBV12-3 or TRBV12-4 and TRBJ1-1, with unresolved D. This CDR3 has 12 residues. V dropped 5 bases and J dropped 3 bases, with 7 bases sitting between them. CDR3 nucleotide sequence: TGTGCCAGCAGTCGACCTTACACTGAAGCTTTCTTT. Translation gives CASSRPYTEAFF.

V usage is TRBV7-3 and J usage is TRBJ1-1, with D tentatively TRBD1 (6 bases). Germline assignment: CDR1 SGHTA and CDR2 FQGTGA. The V and J ends lost 4 bases and 5 bases respectively, with 8 bases between them. CDR3 length: 12 residues. The CDR3 sequence: CASSSQGTEAFF. The CDR3, as DNA: TGTGCCAGCAGCTCCCAGGGGACTGAAGCTTTCTTT. Drawing the rest from reference TRBV7-3 and TRBJ1-1, the complete variable domain is GAGVSQTPSNKVTEKGKYVELRCDPISGHTALYWYRQSLGQGPEFLIYFQGTGAADDSGLPNDRFFAVRPEGSVSTLKIQRTERGDSAVYLCASSSQGTEAFFGQGTRLTVV.